This T cell receptor beta chain was captured in a study of CD8+ T cells in alopecia areata. Notes on the study in general: Administration of tofacitinib significantly diminished scalp clonality and expanded CD8+ clones within the top 100. Numerous clones, expanded in lesions, remained in scalp and blood during tofacitinib.

The CDR3 runs to 14 residues. The V gene end was trimmed by 6 bases and the J gene end by 4 bases; junction bases not matched to a gene: 5. Germline values: CDR1 SGHVS, CDR2 FNYEAQ. Specified treatment: oral pan-JAK inhibitor, 5-10 mg twice daily. Extraction and reverse transcription of RNA yielded cDNA as the sequencing template. Sequencing was performed with immunoSEQ multiplex PCR; in TCRdb, only in-frame clones are kept and a portion is missing. The table lists about 180,000 clones, about 48% of them singletons. About this clone: Its antigen is undetermined.

This clonotype was obtained from a human donor with alopecia areata. The V call is TRBV7-6, the J call TRBJ1-4, with 7 bases that match TRBD1. Sequenced material: CD8+ T cells sorted from blood, taken at week 24, from a patient treated with tofacitinib. CDR3 protein: CASRPGQNNEKLFF. The CDR3 DNA reads TGTGCCAGCAGGCCGGGACAGAATAATGAAAAACTGTTTTTT.